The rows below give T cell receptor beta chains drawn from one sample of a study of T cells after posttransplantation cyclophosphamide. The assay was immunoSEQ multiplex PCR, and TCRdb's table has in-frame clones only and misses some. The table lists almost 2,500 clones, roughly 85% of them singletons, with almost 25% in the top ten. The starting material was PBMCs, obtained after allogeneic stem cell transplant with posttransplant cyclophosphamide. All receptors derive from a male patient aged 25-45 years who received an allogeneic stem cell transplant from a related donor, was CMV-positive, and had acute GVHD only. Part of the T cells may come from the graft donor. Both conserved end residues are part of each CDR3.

CDR3 protein: CASSLVPPAGETQYF; J gene: TRBJ2-5; V gene: TRBV7-9
CDR3 protein: CASTRASGGAGTQYF; J gene: TRBJ2-5; V gene: TRBV6-5
CDR3 protein: CASTLGDSYNSPLHF; J gene: TRBJ1-6; V gene: TRBV5-4
CDR3 protein: CASSRPGMGSADTQYF; J gene: TRBJ2-3; V gene: TRBV7-9
CDR3 protein: CASSPPGGKNIQYF; J gene: TRBJ2-4; V gene: TRBV6-6
CDR3 protein: CASSLEGAPMNYGYTF; J gene: TRBJ1-2; V gene: TRBV5-1
CDR3 protein: CASSVMTGANTEAFF; J gene: TRBJ1-1; V gene: TRBV9
CDR3 protein: CASRLTGGNTEAFF; J gene: TRBJ1-1; V gene: TRBV6-1
CDR3 protein: CASSHKADSYNEQFF; J gene: TRBJ2-1; V gene: TRBV4-1
CDR3 protein: CASSQRGRTGEGMNTEAFF; J gene: TRBJ1-1; V gene: TRBV18
CDR3 protein: CASSALTGLVGGELFF; J gene: TRBJ2-2; V gene: TRBV7-9
CDR3 protein: CASSPPTREWDTQYF; J gene: TRBJ2-3; V gene: TRBV7-9
CDR3 protein: CASSVPRQGPYEQYF; J gene: TRBJ2-7; V gene: TRBV7-2
CDR3 protein: CAWDTGNSGNTIYF; J gene: TRBJ1-3; V gene: TRBV30
CDR3 protein: CASSLARGLSSYGYTF; J gene: TRBJ1-2; V gene: TRBV5-1
CDR3 protein: CASSGEVADPYEQYF; J gene: TRBJ2-7; V gene: TRBV5-6
CDR3 protein: CASDVGGYGATEAFF; J gene: TRBJ1-1; V gene: TRBV2
CDR3 protein: CASSLTDEQFF; J gene: TRBJ2-1; V gene: TRBV11-3
CDR3 protein: CASSQIGGMTGELFF; J gene: TRBJ2-2; V gene: TRBV14
CDR3 protein: CASSLPGDNQPQHF; J gene: TRBJ1-5; V gene: TRBV5-1
CDR3 protein: CASSEYGQGASGYTF; J gene: TRBJ1-2; V gene: TRBV25-1
CDR3 protein: CASRPGQLHGNTIYF; J gene: TRBJ1-3; V gene: TRBV19
CDR3 protein: CASSLSVLGETQYF; J gene: TRBJ2-5; V gene: TRBV7-2
CDR3 protein: CASSLGWGRSSYNEQFF; J gene: TRBJ2-1; V gene: TRBV27
CDR3 protein: CATGLAGRYNEQFF; J gene: TRBJ2-1; V gene: TRBV6-1
CDR3 protein: CASSLEAAGSLGNTIYF; J gene: TRBJ1-3; V gene: TRBV28
CDR3 protein: CASSLVPGAYGYTF; J gene: TRBJ1-2; V gene: TRBV7-9
CDR3 protein: CASSLYPSTDTQYF; J gene: TRBJ2-3; V gene: TRBV9
CDR3 protein: CASSLGLASTDTQYF; J gene: TRBJ2-3; V gene: TRBV5-6